Presented here are 6 T cell receptor beta chains from one specimen sequenced in a study of blood T cells in healthy people across ages. For the second PCR, which ran for 7 to 11 cycles, a sample-barcoded 5' primer and a J-beta primer mix were used. A single record per CDR3 protein comes from TCRdb applying MiXCR to the 5' RACE reads. Found here are around 1,500,000 distinct CDR3 sequences, 28% of them singletons; the top ten hold roughly 8%. Sequenced input: blood. These receptors all come from a woman aged 25-40 years in good health.

The chain is built from TRBV7-3 and TRBJ2-1, with 10 bases aligning to TRBD2. Germline V gene data show CDR1 as SGHTA and CDR2 as FQGTGA. V was pared by 5 bases and J by 5 bases, with 6 bases of the junction left unmatched. The CDR3 extends over 15 amino acids. The CDR3, as DNA: TGTGCCAGCAGCCTACTAGCGGGGATCAACAATGAGCAGTTCTTC. Translation gives CASSLLAGINNEQFF. The full variable domain, in which reference TRBV7-3 and TRBJ2-1 provide the parts outside the CDR3, is GAGVSQTPSNKVTEKGKYVELRCDPISGHTALYWYRQSLGQGPEFLIYFQGTGAADDSGLPNDRFFAVRPEGSVSTLKIQRTERGDSAVYLCASSLLAGINNEQFFGPGTRLTVL.

This clonotype turned up a few times. The chain couples TRBV2 to TRBJ2-7; D is perhaps TRBD1 (5 bases). The germline CDR1 and CDR2 sequences are SNHLY and FYNNEI. V lost 10 bases, J lost 6 bases, and 19 bases lay in between. CDR3 length: 13 residues. The CDR3 DNA reads TGTGCCACTTCAGAGACCAGGGATAGCGAGCAGTACTTC. Translation gives CATSETRDSEQYF.

The table lists this clonotype with many counts. The rearrangement links TRBV20-1 to TRBJ2-1; 12 bases line up with TRBD2. The CDR3 has 16 residues. Germline trimming cut 3 bases from V and 1 base from J; bases unmatched to any gene: 4. CDR1 is DFQATT, CDR2 SNEGSKA, per germline (reference sequence). In nucleotides, the CDR3 is TGCAGTGCTAGTTCGCTAGCGGGGGGGTCCTACAATGAGCAGTTCTTC. Translation gives CSASSLAGGSYNEQFF.

The chain joins TRBV6-6 to TRBJ1-5; the D is unclear. CDR1 MNHNY and CDR2 SVGAGI come from the germline V gene (reference sequence). The CDR3 extends over 14 amino acids. The V end lost 6 bases, the J end lost 7 bases, and 16 bases lay between the germline ends. The CDR3 here is CASSGPERDQPQHF. CDR3 coding DNA: TGTGCCAGCAGCGGGCCAGAACGAGACCAGCCCCAGCATTTT.

Regarding this clonotype: A much larger clone differs from this one at a single base, so this may be a read error. The V gene is TRBV6-6, the J gene TRBJ1-3; D gene ambiguous. V was clipped by 6 bases and J by 4 bases, with 19 bases between them. This CDR3 region has 16 residues. Germline CDR1 reads MNHNY; CDR2 reads SVGAGI (reference sequence). The CDR3 loop reads CASRKTPYSSGNTIYF. CDR3 nucleotides: TGTGCCAGCAGGAAGACCCCCTACAGCTCCGGAAACACCATATATTTT.

This clonotype was seen only a few times. This chain links TRBV7-8 with TRBJ2-5; the match to TRBD2 covers 8 bases. The CDR3 has 13 residues. The germline gives CDR1 SGHVS, CDR2 FQNEAQ. The V segment lost 3 bases and the J segment 11 bases; nucleotides outside the gene matches: 8. This CDR3 is CASSFRGGLEQYF. The CDR3, as DNA: TGTGCCAGCAGCTTCCGGGGGGGGTTGGAGCAGTACTTC.